The 19 T cell receptor beta chains below were found in one sample sequenced in a study of blood T cell repertoires in COVID-19. Assay: immunoSEQ multiplex PCR; the TCRdb copy retains only in-frame clones and omits some. The sample holds roughly 210,000 clones, around 80% seen once. The sample was peripheral blood. The source is a woman aged 80 or over with COVID-19, enrolled during active disease.

CDR3 nucleotide sequence: TGTGCCAGCAGCCTCCCCGGGGACACGATTAGGCCTAATACGCAGTATTTT. It is translated as CASSLPGDTIRPNTQYF. The chain combines TRBV7-8 with TRBJ2-3; maybe TRBD1 (6 bases). The V gene lost 5 bases and the J gene lost 7 bases, with 25 bases spanning the gap. CDR3 size: 17 residues. Germline V gene sequence: CDR1 SGHVS, CDR2 FQNEAQ.

This chain links TRBV2 with TRBJ1-4; TRBD1 matches 9 bases. CDR3 size: 15 residues. V lost 7 bases, J lost 8 bases, and 11 bases stayed unmatched. Germline assignment: CDR1 SNHLY and CDR2 FYNNEI. The CDR3 loop reads CASMRGQGRVEKLFF. In DNA, the CDR3 is TGTGCCAGCATGCGGGGACAGGGAAGAGTCGAAAAACTGTTTTTT.

The rearrangement links TRBV7-6 to TRBJ2-4; 11 bases are shared with TRBD1. The CDR3 totals 13 residues. Germline V gene data show CDR1 as SGHVS and CDR2 as FNYEAQ. V trimming: 6 bases; J trimming: 8 bases; junction bases outside the gene matches: 3. Written as DNA, the CDR3 is TGTGCCAGCAGTCGGGACAGGGGGGACATTCAGTACTTC. This sequence encodes CASSRDRGDIQYF.

The chain is built from TRBV9 and TRBJ1-1, with D maybe TRBD1 (6 bases). The CDR3 covers 15 residues. CDR1 is SGDLS, CDR2 YYNGEE, per germline. The V end was cut by 4 bases, the J end by 6 bases, with 19 bases between. The CDR3 here is CASSISGTPEPEAFF. For the CDR3, the DNA is TGTGCCAGCAGCATCTCCGGGACACCTGAACCTGAAGCTTTCTTT.

CDR3: CASSPRGTDEKLFF. The CDR3 DNA sequence: TGTGCCAGCTCACCTCGGGGGACGGATGAAAAACTGTTTTTT. This rearrangement joins TRBV18 to TRBJ1-4; possibly TRBD1 for D (5 bases). The germline CDR1 and CDR2 sequences are KGHSH and LQKENI. The ends were cut back, 3 bases at V and 6 bases at J, with 11 bases in the middle. The CDR3 length is 14 residues.

The chain recombines TRBV27 with TRBJ1-4; TRBD1 agrees at 7 bases. The CDR3 is 14 residues long. Trimming cost V 4 bases and J 4 bases; bases outside gene matches: 3. Germline V CDR1 and CDR2: MNHEY, SMNVEV (reference sequence). The CDR3 spells CASSSGQHNEKLFF. CDR3 bases: TGTGCCAGCAGTTCGGGACAGCATAATGAAAAACTGTTTTTT.

The chain is built from TRBV14 and TRBJ1-2, with D perhaps matching TRBD1 (6 bases). The V and J ends lost 1 base and 7 bases respectively, with 16 bases between them. The CDR3 totals 15 residues. Per germline, CDR1 SGHDN and CDR2 FVKESK. The CDR3 DNA follows: TGTGCCAGCAGCCAAGCCGAAGGCAGGGGCGGTGGCTACACCTTC. The encoded protein is CASSQAEGRGGGYTF.

The chain employs TRBV7-9 and TRBJ1-6; TRBD1 matches at 11 bases. In germline, CDR1 is SEHNR, CDR2 FQNEAQ (reference sequence). CDR3 length: 16 residues. Trimming cost V 3 bases and J 7 bases; bases outside gene matches: 5. The CDR3 here is CASSFRGQGANSPLHF. CDR3 in DNA: TGTGCCAGCAGCTTCCGCGGACAGGGGGCAAATTCACCCCTCCACTTT.

This clone came up once. The chain recombines TRBV7-9 with TRBJ1-6, with no clear D. The V gene's germline CDR1 is SEHNR and CDR2 FQNEAQ (reference sequence). The CDR3 has 16 residues. The ends were cut back, 1 base at V and 10 bases at J, with 17 bases in the middle. This CDR3 is CASSLVWVGERSPLHF. CDR3 nucleotide sequence: TGTGCCAGCAGCTTAGTCTGGGTTGGGGAGAGATCACCCCTCCACTTT.

This chain joins TRBV7-2 and TRBJ1-1; 9 bases are shared with TRBD1. This CDR3 region has 16 residues. The germline V gene has CDR1 SGHTA and CDR2 FQGNSA. V trimming: 5 bases; J trimming: 0 bases; junction bases outside the gene matches: 7. Here the CDR3 DNA reads TGTGCCAGCAGCCGGGGACAGGGCGTTATGAACACTGAAGCTTTCTTT. Protein: CASSRGQGVMNTEAFF.

Worth noting for this clone: The same CDR3 also results from other DNA sequences found in this sample. The CDR3 region has the DNA TGTGCCAGCAGCGTGGGCATGAACACTGAAGCTTTCTTT. It is translated as CASSVGMNTEAFF. The chain employs TRBV9 and TRBJ1-1; D not certain. This CDR3 region has 13 residues. The germline V and J ends were trimmed by 2 bases and 0 bases, with 5 bases remaining between them. Germline V gene data show CDR1 as SGDLS and CDR2 as YYNGEE.

The genes are TRBV5-1 and TRBJ1-2; 7 nucleotides match TRBD1. With 4 bases clipped from V and 2 bases from J, the junction kept 8 bases outside the gene matches. This CDR3 is 15 amino acids long. Germline loops: CDR1 SGHRS, CDR2 YFSETQ. CDR3 sequence reads: CASSEDGQANYGYTF. The CDR3 region has the DNA TGCGCCAGCAGCGAGGACGGACAGGCCAACTATGGCTACACCTTC.

The V and J genes are TRBV6-5 and TRBJ2-1, with D perhaps matching TRBD2 (6 bases). This CDR3 contains 14 residues. V gave up 2 bases and J gave up 2 bases, with 7 bases separating them. The germline gives CDR1 MNHEY, CDR2 SVGAGI. The CDR3 region has the DNA TGTGCCAGCAGTTACGGGGGGACCTACAATGAGCAGTTCTTC. Amino acid sequence: CASSYGGTYNEQFF.

This chain joins TRBV20-1 and TRBJ1-5; no clear D. CDR1 and CDR2 (germline): DFQATT, SNEGSKA (reference sequence). CDR3 length: 13 amino acids. The V end was cut by 3 bases, the J end by 0 bases, with 6 bases between. The CDR3 is CSASPLSNQPQHF. The CDR3, as DNA: TGCAGTGCTAGTCCCCTTAGCAATCAGCCCCAGCATTTT.

The CDR3 protein is CASRQGQGASDTQYF. The CDR3 DNA reads as TGTGCCAGCAGGCAAGGACAGGGGGCTTCAGATACGCAGTATTTT. The chain joins TRBV6-5 to TRBJ2-3; TRBD1 agrees at 11 bases. The length of the CDR3 is 15 residues. With 6 bases clipped from V and 4 bases from J, the junction kept 6 bases outside the gene matches. The V gene's germline CDR1 is MNHEY and CDR2 SVGAGI.

The chain couples TRBV5-1 to TRBJ1-1; D perhaps matches TRBD1 (6 bases). This CDR3 region has 13 residues. CDR1 and CDR2 (germline): SGHRS, YFSETQ. Trimming removed 9 bases at V and 4 bases at J, with 16 bases between. The DNA for the CDR3 is TGCGCCACCCAAGAAGGGGGATCCACTGAAGCTTTCTTT. As protein: CATQEGGSTEAFF.

The chain couples TRBV6-5 to TRBJ1-4, with 9 positions matching TRBD1. CDR1 MNHEY and CDR2 SVGAGI come from the germline V gene. The CDR3 has 14 residues. The J segment lost 8 bases and the V segment lost 6 bases, leaving 7 bases of the junction unmatched. The CDR3 loop reads CASRTGGVGEKLFF. The CDR3, as DNA: TGTGCCAGCAGGACAGGGGGTGTTGGGGAAAAACTGTTTTTT.

The V call is TRBV6-1, the J call TRBJ2-7; TRBD1 agrees at 8 bases. With V trimmed by 7 bases and J by 1 base, 6 bases remained unmatched. Germline CDR1 and CDR2: MNHNS and SASEGT. This CDR3 contains 14 residues. The CDR3 here is CASTRDRQSYEQYV. Written as DNA, the CDR3 is TGTGCCAGCACCCGGGACAGGCAGTCCTACGAGCAGTACGTC.

The V gene is TRBV6-5, the J gene TRBJ2-5, with D possibly TRBD2 on 6 matching bases. The V end was cut by 2 bases, the J end by 5 bases, with 12 bases between. CDR1 is MNHEY and CDR2 is SVGAGI in the germline V gene. CDR3 length: 14 amino acids. CDR3 bases: TGTGCCAGCAGTTACAATCGGGAGTCGGAGACCCAGTACTTC. It codes for CASSYNRESETQYF.